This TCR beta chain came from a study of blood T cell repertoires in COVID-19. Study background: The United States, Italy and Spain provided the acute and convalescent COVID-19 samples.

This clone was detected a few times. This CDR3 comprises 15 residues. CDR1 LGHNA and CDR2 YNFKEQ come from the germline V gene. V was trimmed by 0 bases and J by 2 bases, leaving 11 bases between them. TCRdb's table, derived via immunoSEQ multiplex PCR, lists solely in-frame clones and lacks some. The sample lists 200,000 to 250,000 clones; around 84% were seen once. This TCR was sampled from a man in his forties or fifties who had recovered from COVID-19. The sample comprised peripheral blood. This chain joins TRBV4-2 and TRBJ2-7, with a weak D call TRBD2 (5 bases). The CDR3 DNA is TGTGCCAGCAGCCAAGAAGGCGGGCGTCCCTACGAGCAGTACTTC. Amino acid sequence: CASSQEGGRPYEQYF.